In this sample, the clone carrying this T cell receptor beta chain turned up a few times. Per the authors' pipeline: Researchers report that nucleated cell counts were estimated from reference gene primer amplification. Repertoires were generated with immunoSEQ multiplex PCR, while TCRdb's copy carries only in-frame clones and drops some. The V and J calls and the clone size are those of that table, but D and trimming were determined from the DNA. Of 650,000 to 800,000 clones detected, 75% to 90% appear once; the ten largest clones hold around 0.3%. The data were taken from a study of blood T cell repertoires in COVID-19. The wider study: Samples of COVID-19 (acute and convalescent) were obtained from the United States, Italy and Spain.

The source of this sequence is a woman aged 18-29 years with acute or convalescent COVID-19. Sequencing was done on a sample of peripheral blood.

CDR3: CASTDTGGSTDTQYF. Here the CDR3 DNA reads TGTGCCAGCACCGATACAGGGGGGAGCACAGATACGCAGTATTTT. The chain employs TRBV2 and TRBJ2-3, with 8 bases aligning to TRBD1. The CDR3 has 15 residues. V dropped 7 bases and J dropped 0; count of bases not matched to a gene: 6. Germline V gene data show CDR1 as SNHLY and CDR2 as FYNNEI.